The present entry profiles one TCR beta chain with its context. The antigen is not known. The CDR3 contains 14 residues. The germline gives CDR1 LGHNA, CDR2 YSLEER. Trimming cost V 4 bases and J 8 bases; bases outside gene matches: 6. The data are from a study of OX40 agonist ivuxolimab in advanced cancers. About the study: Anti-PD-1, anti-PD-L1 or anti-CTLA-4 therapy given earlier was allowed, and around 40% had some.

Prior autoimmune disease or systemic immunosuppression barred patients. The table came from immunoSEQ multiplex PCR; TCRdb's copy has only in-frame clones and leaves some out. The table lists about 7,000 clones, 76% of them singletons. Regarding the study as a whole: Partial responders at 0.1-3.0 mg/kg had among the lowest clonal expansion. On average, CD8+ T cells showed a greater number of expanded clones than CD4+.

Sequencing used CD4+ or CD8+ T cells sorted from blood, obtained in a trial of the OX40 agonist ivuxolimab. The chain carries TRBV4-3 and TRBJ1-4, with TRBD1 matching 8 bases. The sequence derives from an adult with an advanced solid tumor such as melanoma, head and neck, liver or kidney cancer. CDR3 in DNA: TGCGCCAGCAGCCGGACAGGGACTGGAGAAAAACTGTTTTTT. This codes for CASSRTGTGEKLFF.